Given below is one T cell receptor (beta chain) in context. Its antigen is currently unknown. This specimen belongs to a study of PD-1 blockade in classical Hodgkin lymphoma. The method was immunoSEQ multiplex PCR; TCRdb's version includes in-frame clones alone and lacks a portion of them. The data show around 66,000 clones, 80% to 90% seen once. Germline V gene sequence: CDR1 SGHKS, CDR2 YYEKEE (reference sequence). Trimming removed 0 bases at V and 8 bases at J, with 8 bases between. The CDR3 totals 12 residues. Every one of the patients relapsed after autologous stem cell transplantation (brentuximab vedotin exposure was variable). Study observations and caveats: The study found that TCR diversity rose significantly by C4D1 in CD4+ but not CD8+ cells.

This chain links TRBV5-5 with TRBJ1-2; D remains unclear. This TCR came from a human donor with classical Hodgkin lymphoma. The material sequenced was peripheral blood mononuclear cells (PBMCs), taken at baseline. Here the CDR3 DNA reads TGTGCCAGCAGCTTGGGGCAGAGAGGCTACACCTTC. This gives the protein CASSLGQRGYTF.